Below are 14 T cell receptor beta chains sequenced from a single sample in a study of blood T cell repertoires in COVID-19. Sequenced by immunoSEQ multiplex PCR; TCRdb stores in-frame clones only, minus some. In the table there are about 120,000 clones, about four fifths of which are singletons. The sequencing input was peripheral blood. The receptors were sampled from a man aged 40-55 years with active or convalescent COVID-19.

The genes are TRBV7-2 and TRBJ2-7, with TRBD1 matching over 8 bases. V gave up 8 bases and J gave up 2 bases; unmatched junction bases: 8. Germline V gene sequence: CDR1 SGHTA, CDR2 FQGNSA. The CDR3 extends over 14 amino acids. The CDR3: CASAGQGVPYEQYF. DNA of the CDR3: TGTGCCAGCGCTGGACAGGGAGTCCCCTACGAGCAGTACTTC.

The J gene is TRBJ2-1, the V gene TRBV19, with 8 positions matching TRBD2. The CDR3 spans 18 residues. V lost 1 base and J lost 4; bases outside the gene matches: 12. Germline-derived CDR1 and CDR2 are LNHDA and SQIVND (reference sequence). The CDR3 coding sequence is TGTGCCAGTAGTATAGTGGCGGGAGGCCAAAAAAGGTACAATGAGCAGTTCTTC. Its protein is CASSIVAGGQKRYNEQFF.

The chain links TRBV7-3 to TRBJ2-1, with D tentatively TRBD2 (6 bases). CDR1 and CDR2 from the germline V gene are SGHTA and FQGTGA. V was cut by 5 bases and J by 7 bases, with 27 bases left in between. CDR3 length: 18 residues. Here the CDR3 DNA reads TGTGCCAGCAGCATCAACCCCCTAGGGGCGGGGAGCTGGAATGAGCAGTTCTTC. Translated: CASSINPLGAGSWNEQFF.

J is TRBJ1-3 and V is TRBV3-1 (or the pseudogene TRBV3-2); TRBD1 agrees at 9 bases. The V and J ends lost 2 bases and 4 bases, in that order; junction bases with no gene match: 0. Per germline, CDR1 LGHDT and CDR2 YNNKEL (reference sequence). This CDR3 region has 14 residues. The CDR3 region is CASSQTGGGNTIYF. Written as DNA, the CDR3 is TGTGCCAGCAGCCAAACAGGGGGCGGAAACACCATATATTTT.

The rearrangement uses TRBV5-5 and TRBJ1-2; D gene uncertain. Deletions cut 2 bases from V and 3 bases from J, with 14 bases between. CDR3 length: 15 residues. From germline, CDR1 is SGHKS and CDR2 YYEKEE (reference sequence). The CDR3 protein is CASSFLPFPDYGYTF. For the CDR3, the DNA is TGTGCCAGCAGCTTTCTCCCCTTCCCTGACTATGGCTACACCTTC.

CDR3 amino acids: CASSLGDTSYGYTF. CDR3 nucleotide sequence: TGTGCCAGCAGCTTAGGGGACACCAGCTATGGCTACACCTTC. The V gene is TRBV11-3, the J gene TRBJ1-2, with a weak D call TRBD1 (6 bases). Germline CDR1 is SGHNT and CDR2 is YENEEA. The V gene lost 1 base and the J gene lost 4 bases, with 10 bases spanning the gap. The CDR3 is made up of 14 amino acids.

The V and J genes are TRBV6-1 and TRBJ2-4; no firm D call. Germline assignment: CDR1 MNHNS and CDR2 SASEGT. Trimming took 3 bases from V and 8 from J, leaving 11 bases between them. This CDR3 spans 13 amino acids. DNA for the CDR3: TGTGCCAGCAGTGAGCGCATGGTGGACATTCAGTACTTC. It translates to CASSERMVDIQYF.

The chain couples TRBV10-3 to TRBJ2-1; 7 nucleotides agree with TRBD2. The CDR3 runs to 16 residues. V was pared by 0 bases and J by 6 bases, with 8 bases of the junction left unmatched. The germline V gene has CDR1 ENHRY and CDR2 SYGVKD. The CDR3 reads CAISESVGGALNEQFF. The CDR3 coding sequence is TGTGCCATCAGTGAGTCGGTGGGAGGGGCCCTCAATGAGCAGTTCTTC.

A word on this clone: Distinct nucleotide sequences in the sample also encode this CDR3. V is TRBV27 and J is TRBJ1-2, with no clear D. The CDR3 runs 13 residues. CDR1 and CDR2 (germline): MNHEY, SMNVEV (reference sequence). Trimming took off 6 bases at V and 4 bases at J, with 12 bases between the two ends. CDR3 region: CASSLPGGYGYTF. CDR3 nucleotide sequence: TGTGCCAGCAGCCTCCCTGGCGGCTATGGCTACACCTTC.

The CDR3 reads CASSQLTGTGTGELFF. The CDR3 DNA is TGTGCCAGCAGCCAGTTGACCGGGACAGGAACCGGGGAGCTGTTTTTT. V and J are TRBV3-1 (or the pseudogene TRBV3-2) and TRBJ2-2; 8 nucleotides match TRBD1. Looked up from germline, CDR1 is LGHDT and CDR2 is YNNKEL (reference sequence). The CDR3 extends over 16 amino acids. Losses at the gene ends were 3 bases for V and 5 bases for J; bases not matched to a gene: 8.

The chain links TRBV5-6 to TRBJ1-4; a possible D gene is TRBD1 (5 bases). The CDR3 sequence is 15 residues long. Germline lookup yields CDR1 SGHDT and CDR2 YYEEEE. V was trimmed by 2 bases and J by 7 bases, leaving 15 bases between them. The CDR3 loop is CASSFFQGGSEKLFF. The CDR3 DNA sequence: TGTGCCAGCAGCTTTTTTCAGGGAGGAAGTGAAAAACTGTTTTTT.

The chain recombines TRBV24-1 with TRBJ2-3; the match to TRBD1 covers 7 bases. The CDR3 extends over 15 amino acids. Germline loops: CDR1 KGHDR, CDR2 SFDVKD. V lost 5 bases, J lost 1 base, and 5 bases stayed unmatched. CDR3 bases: TGTGCCACCAGTGTAAGAGGGGGCCGCACAGATACGCAGTATTTT. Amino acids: CATSVRGGRTDTQYF.

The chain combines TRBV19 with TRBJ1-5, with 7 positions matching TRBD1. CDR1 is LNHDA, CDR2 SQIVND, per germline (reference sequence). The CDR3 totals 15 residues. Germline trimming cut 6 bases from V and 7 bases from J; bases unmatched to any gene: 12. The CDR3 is CASSQGQIGRQPQHF. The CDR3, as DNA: TGTGCCAGTAGCCAGGGACAGATTGGAAGGCAGCCCCAGCATTTT.

The CDR3 loop is CASSFGGGRTGNREYF. Here the CDR3 DNA reads TGTGCCAGCAGCTTTGGGGGGGGTAGGACAGGGAATCGGGAGTACTTC. The chain is built from TRBV5-4 and TRBJ2-7, with D perhaps matching TRBD1 (8 bases). The CDR3 length is 16 residues. The V gene lost 2 bases and the J gene lost 11 bases, with 26 bases spanning the gap. Per germline, CDR1 SGHNT and CDR2 YYREEE (reference sequence).